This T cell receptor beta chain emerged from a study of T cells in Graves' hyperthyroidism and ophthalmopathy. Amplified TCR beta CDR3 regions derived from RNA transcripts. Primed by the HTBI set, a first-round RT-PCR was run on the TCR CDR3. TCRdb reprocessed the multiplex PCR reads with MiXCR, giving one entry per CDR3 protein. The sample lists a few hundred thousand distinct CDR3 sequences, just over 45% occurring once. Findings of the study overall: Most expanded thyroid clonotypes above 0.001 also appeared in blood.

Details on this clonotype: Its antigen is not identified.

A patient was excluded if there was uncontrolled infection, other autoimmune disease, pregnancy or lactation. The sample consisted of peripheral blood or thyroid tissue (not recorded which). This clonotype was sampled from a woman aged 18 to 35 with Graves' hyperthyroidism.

The CDR3 protein is CASGQGLPGSPLHF. The DNA of the CDR3 is TGTGCCAGTGGCCAAGGCTTGCCGGGATCACCCCTCCACTTT. V is TRBV19 and J is TRBJ1-6; no reliable D call. Trimming took off 8 bases at V and 10 bases at J, with 18 bases between the two ends. There are 14 residues in the CDR3. Germline loops: CDR1 LNHDA, CDR2 SQIVND (reference sequence).